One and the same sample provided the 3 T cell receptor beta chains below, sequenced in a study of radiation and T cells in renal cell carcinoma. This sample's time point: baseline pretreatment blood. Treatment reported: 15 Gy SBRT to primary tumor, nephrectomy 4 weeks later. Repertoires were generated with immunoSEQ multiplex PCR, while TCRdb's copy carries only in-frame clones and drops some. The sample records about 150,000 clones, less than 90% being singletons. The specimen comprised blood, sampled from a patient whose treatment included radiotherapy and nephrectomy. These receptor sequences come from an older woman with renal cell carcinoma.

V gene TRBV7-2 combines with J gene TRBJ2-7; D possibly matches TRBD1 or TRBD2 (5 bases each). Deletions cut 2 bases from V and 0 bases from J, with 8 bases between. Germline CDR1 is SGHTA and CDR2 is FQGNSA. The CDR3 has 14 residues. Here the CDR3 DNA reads TGTGCCAGCAGCTTACTGGGGACCTCCTACGAGCAGTACTTC. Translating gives CASSLLGTSYEQYF.

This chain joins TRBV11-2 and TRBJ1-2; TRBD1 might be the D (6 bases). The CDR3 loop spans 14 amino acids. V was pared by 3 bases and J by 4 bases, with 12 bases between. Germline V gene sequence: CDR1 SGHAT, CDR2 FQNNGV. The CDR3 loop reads CASSLELDSYGYTF. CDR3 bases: TGTGCCAGCAGCTTGGAACTGGACAGCTATGGCTACACCTTC.

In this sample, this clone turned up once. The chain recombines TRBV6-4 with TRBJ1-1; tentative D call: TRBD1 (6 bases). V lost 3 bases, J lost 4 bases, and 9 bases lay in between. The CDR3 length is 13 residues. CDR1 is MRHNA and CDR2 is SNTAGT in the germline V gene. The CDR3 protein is CASSEGASTEAFF. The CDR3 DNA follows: TGTGCCAGCAGTGAGGGGGCGTCCACTGAAGCTTTCTTT.